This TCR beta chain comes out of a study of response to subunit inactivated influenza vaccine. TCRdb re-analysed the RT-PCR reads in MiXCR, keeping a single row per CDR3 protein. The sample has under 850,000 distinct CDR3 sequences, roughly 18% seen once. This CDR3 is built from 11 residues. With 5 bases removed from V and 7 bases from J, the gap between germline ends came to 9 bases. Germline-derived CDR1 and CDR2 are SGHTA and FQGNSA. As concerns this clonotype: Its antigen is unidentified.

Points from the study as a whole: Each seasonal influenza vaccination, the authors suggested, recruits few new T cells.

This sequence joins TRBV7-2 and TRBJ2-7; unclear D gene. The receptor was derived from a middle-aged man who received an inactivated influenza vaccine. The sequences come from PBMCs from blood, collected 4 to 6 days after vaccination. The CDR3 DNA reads TGTGCCAGCAGCCCGGACGGAGAGCAGTACTTC. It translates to CASSPDGEQYF.